The clone carrying this T cell receptor (beta chain) was recorded at least ten times. The data originate from a study of T cells in Graves' hyperthyroidism and ophthalmopathy. RNA transcripts were the template for amplifying TCR beta CDR3 regions. RT-PCR in the first round (using the HTBI primer set) targeted the TCR CDR3. MiXCR, run by TCRdb on the multiplex PCR reads, gives a single entry per CDR3 protein. This sample yields 300,000 to 450,000 distinct CDR3 sequences, of which more than 15% are seen a single time; about a quarter belongs to the top ten. Trimming removed 1 base from V and 5 bases from J, with 12 bases in between. CDR1 SGDLS and CDR2 YYNGEE come from the germline V gene. The CDR3 totals 14 residues. Those with hyperthyroidism were 18 to 65 years old, newly diagnosed, and ill for under 2 months.

The chain is built from TRBV9 and TRBJ2-5; D call uncertain. Sequencing was performed on blood. The sequence was obtained from a woman aged 18-29 years with Graves' hyperthyroidism that later progressed to Graves' ophthalmopathy. The CDR3: CASSVRPGSETQYF. CDR3 coding DNA: TGTGCCAGCAGCGTAAGGCCAGGTTCCGAGACCCAGTACTTC.